This TCR beta chain was documented in a study of post-analysis software for immune sequencing data. The wider study: Patients had relapsing-remitting, secondary progressive or progressive-relapsing multiple sclerosis; some lacked subtype.

From germline, CDR1 is DFQATT and CDR2 SNEGSKA (reference sequence). This CDR3 is 13 amino acids long. Trimming shortened V by 0 bases and J by 9 bases, and 12 bases separated the two germline ends. The authors incorporated unique molecular identifiers into the TCR beta cDNA libraries. MiXCR was run by TCRdb on the PCR reads, yielding one entry per CDR3 protein. Seen here are about 460,000 distinct CDR3 sequences, nearly 45% observed once, and the top ten hold 9.5% to 13%. This clonotype was counted between two and nine times. The target antigen is unknown. Whole-study findings and limits: By F measure, samples from a shared preparation batch strongly co-clustered. Among roughly 5 TRBV segments more frequent in patients than controls were TRBV5-6, TRBV5-1 and TRBV20-1.

Sequencing used blood. This rearrangement joins TRBV20-1 to TRBJ2-1; no clear D gene. This clonotype was obtained from a girl under 18 with multiple sclerosis. CDR3 nucleotide sequence: TGCAGTGCTAGAGATCGGATCTTAGGTGAGCAGTTCTTC. This sequence encodes CSARDRILGEQFF.